One T cell receptor beta chain is described in this entry. Its antigen is not identified. This CDR3 comprises 14 residues. V gave up 2 bases and J gave up 6 bases, with 8 bases separating them. Germline values: CDR1 MNHEY, CDR2 SVGAGI. This record belongs to a study of T cell responses to AZD1222 COVID-19 vaccine. Produced via immunoSEQ multiplex PCR; TCRdb's table is partial and in-frame only. The table records about 100,000 clones, about 87% of them present only once. Study-wide findings and caveats: There were mostly white British donors and more females than males, and clonal diversity was possibly underestimated.

The sequences come from peripheral blood, collected on day 0 of AZD1222 vaccination. The rearrangement joins TRBV6-5 to TRBJ1-6, with D possibly TRBD1 on 5 matching bases. The TCR was taken from an adult in good health. The chain's CDR3 is CASSYVGRNSPLHF. CDR3 sequence (DNA): TGTGCCAGCAGTTACGTGGGGCGTAATTCACCCCTCCACTTT.